This passage covers 14 T cell receptor beta chains from one sample sequenced in a study of shared clonotypes between healthy human individuals. Here immunoSEQ multiplex PCR was the method, and the copy in TCRdb shows in-frame clones only, minus some. The sample includes under 1 million clones, approximately 96% of them seen just once. Naivety among CD8 cells was defined by CD45RO negativity and positive CCR7 selection, thereby excluding terminally differentiated effector memory CD45RA+ cells. The sequenced material came from naive CD8+ T cells sorted from blood. These receptors came from a man aged 30-40 years in good health.

The rearrangement uses TRBV7-9 and TRBJ2-1, with 7 nucleotides matching TRBD1. CDR1 and CDR2 (germline): SEHNR, FQNEAQ (reference sequence). CDR3 length: 14 residues. Trimming removed 10 bases from V and 3 bases from J; junction bases left unmatched: 9. CDR3 nucleotide sequence: TGTGCCAACTCCTGGACAGGAGGCTACAATGAGCAGTTCTTC. Translation: CANSWTGGYNEQFF. Variable domain in full (rest from reference TRBV7-9 and TRBJ2-1): DTGVSQNPRHKITKRGQNVTFRCDPISEHNRLYWYRQTLGQGPEFLTYFQNEAQLEKSRLLSDRFSAERPKGSFSTLEIQRTEQGDSAMYLCANSWTGGYNEQFFGPGTRLTVL.

The rearrangement uses TRBV7-9 and TRBJ2-5, with a possible D match to TRBD2 (6 bases). The CDR3 consists of 16 residues. Germline V gene data show CDR1 as SEHNR and CDR2 as FQNEAQ (reference sequence). V shed 4 bases and J shed 4 bases, with 19 bases lying between them. CDR3 nucleotides: TGTGCCAGCAGCTCTTTCGGGGGTGAAGGTAGAGAGACCCAGTACTTC. Translating it yields CASSSFGGEGRETQYF.

Regarding this clone: Other DNA sequences in this sample translate to the same CDR3. Written as DNA, the CDR3 is TGTGCCAGCAGCCGGGGACTAGCGGGGTACAATGAGCAGTTCTTC. This encodes CASSRGLAGYNEQFF. This chain connects TRBV7-9 to TRBJ2-1, with 13 bases identical to TRBD2. This CDR3 spans 15 amino acids. Germline values: CDR1 SEHNR, CDR2 FQNEAQ (reference sequence). Losses at the gene ends were 5 bases for V and 4 bases for J; bases not matched to a gene: 2.

The V call is TRBV9, the J call TRBJ2-2; the D gene is possibly TRBD1 (7 bases). CDR3 length equals 16 residues. The V gene's germline CDR1 is SGDLS and CDR2 YYNGEE. The V gene lost 4 bases and the J gene lost 4 bases, with 17 bases spanning the gap. In DNA, the CDR3 is TGTGCCAGCAGCATTCGGAGGGACAGCATCACCGGGGAGCTGTTTTTT. Its protein product is CASSIRRDSITGELFF.

J is TRBJ2-2 and V is TRBV7-6; D not certain. Germline loops: CDR1 SGHVS, CDR2 FNYEAQ. Trimming removed 3 bases at V and 3 bases at J, with 11 bases between. The CDR3 totals 15 residues. The CDR3 sequence: CASSFRAGDTGELFF. The CDR3 DNA sequence: TGTGCCAGCAGCTTTAGGGCCGGCGACACCGGGGAGCTGTTTTTT.

The V and J genes are TRBV19 and TRBJ1-1; 7 nucleotides match TRBD1. V lost 5 bases to trimming and J lost 4 bases; unmatched junction nucleotides: 7. The CDR3 is 14 amino acids. Germline V lookup: CDR1 LNHDA, CDR2 SQIVND (reference sequence). The CDR3 spells CASSVTGVGTEAFF. In DNA, the CDR3 is TGTGCCAGTAGTGTAACAGGGGTGGGCACTGAAGCTTTCTTT.

This clone was counted once. CDR3 sequence: CASSLERTTNTGELFF. CDR3 bases: TGTGCCAGCAGCTTAGAGCGGACTACTAACACCGGGGAGCTGTTTTTT. The chain has TRBV7-9 and TRBJ2-2, with D possibly being TRBD2 (6 bases). V was cut by 1 base and J by 2 bases, with 11 bases left in between. There are 16 residues in the CDR3. CDR1 and CDR2 from the germline V gene are SEHNR and FQNEAQ (reference sequence).

This sequence joins TRBV7-9 and TRBJ2-5, with D hard to call. Trimming took off 4 bases at V and 6 bases at J, with 21 bases between the two ends. The germline gives CDR1 SEHNR, CDR2 FQNEAQ (reference sequence). The CDR3 covers 16 residues. The CDR3 reads CASSYPASGLGKTQYF. The CDR3 region has the DNA TGTGCCAGCAGCTACCCAGCAAGTGGTTTGGGCAAGACCCAGTACTTC. Supplemented by reference TRBV7-9 and TRBJ2-5, the full variable domain reads DTGVSQNPRHKITKRGQNVTFRCDPISEHNRLYWYRQTLGQGPEFLTYFQNEAQLEKSRLLSDRFSAERPKGSFSTLEIQRTEQGDSAMYLCASSYPASGLGKTQYFGPGTRLLVL.

This sequence joins TRBV27 and TRBJ2-3, with D maybe TRBD2 (5 bases). The V and J ends lost 3 bases and 3 bases respectively, with 13 bases between them. Germline V gene sequence: CDR1 MNHEY, CDR2 SMNVEV (reference sequence). The CDR3 covers 15 residues. CDR3 in amino acids: CASSLVGVYTDTQYF. CDR3 bases: TGTGCCAGCAGTTTGGTGGGAGTGTATACAGATACGCAGTATTTT.

The chain has TRBV28 and TRBJ2-7, with unresolved D. V lost 3 bases and J lost 6, with 3 bases in between. CDR1 is MDHEN, CDR2 SYDVKM, per germline. The CDR3 length is 10 residues. The CDR3 reads CASSFAEQYF. CDR3 coding DNA: TGTGCCAGCAGTTTCGCCGAGCAGTACTTC.

This chain joins TRBV5-5 and TRBJ2-7; the D call may be TRBD1 or TRBD2 (5 bases each). V dropped 5 bases and J dropped 5 bases, with 17 bases sitting between them. The CDR3 loop spans 14 amino acids. The germline V gene has CDR1 SGHKS and CDR2 YYEKEE (reference sequence). CDR3 region: CASSFSFGAHEQYF. The CDR3 DNA sequence: TGTGCCAGCAGTTTCTCCTTCGGGGCCCACGAGCAGTACTTC.

The gene calls are TRBV7-9 and TRBJ2-7; TRBD1 aligns across 10 bases. Germline-derived CDR1 and CDR2 are SEHNR and FQNEAQ (reference sequence). V shed 10 bases, J shed 3 bases, and the junction held 12 bases outside the gene matches. The CDR3 has 15 amino acids. For the CDR3, the DNA is TGTGCCACCACAGATTCCGGGACAGGGGACTACGAGCAGTACTTC. Encoded protein: CATTDSGTGDYEQYF.

This clone was observed a single time. The chain combines TRBV9 with TRBJ2-2, with D possibly TRBD2 on 6 matching bases. Germline values: CDR1 SGDLS, CDR2 YYNGEE. The CDR3 covers 16 residues. Trimming pared 0 bases from V and 1 base from J, leaving 10 bases between. For the CDR3, the DNA is TGTGCCAGCAGCGTAGATCGGCGGGAGAACACCGGGGAGCTGTTTTTT. This sequence encodes CASSVDRRENTGELFF.

This clone was observed once. The chain combines TRBV2 with TRBJ2-6, with 9 bases identical to TRBD1. From germline, CDR1 is SNHLY and CDR2 FYNNEI. J lost 2 bases, V lost 8 bases, and 1 base had no gene match. The CDR3 totals 14 residues. CDR3 nucleotide sequence: TGTGCCAGCCGGGACAGGGCTGGGGCCAACGTCCTGACTTTC. It yields the protein CASRDRAGANVLTF.